The 25 T cell receptor beta chains in this list originate from one sample, sequenced in a study of control samples from healthy donors and cancer patients. Using immunoSEQ multiplex PCR, the repertoire was profiled, and TCRdb retains in-frame clones only, with some absent. The repertoire holds some 130,000 clones, with about nine tenths as singletons. The sample was blood. The receptor set was obtained from a woman aged 45-60 years in good health.

V gene TRBV6-5 combines with J gene TRBJ1-1, with D perhaps matching TRBD1 (5 bases). V was cut by 4 bases and J by 5 bases, with 14 bases left in between. Germline CDR1 MNHEY, CDR2 SVGAGI. The CDR3 contains 14 residues. CDR3 coding DNA: TGTGCCAGCAGTTCCGCGGGGGGTTGGACTGAAGCTTTCTTT. Protein sequence: CASSSAGGWTEAFF.

This chain uses TRBV2 with TRBJ2-3; maybe TRBD1 (6 bases). The V and J ends lost 6 bases and 3 bases respectively, with 10 bases between them. CDR3 length equals 13 residues. The V gene's germline CDR1 is SNHLY and CDR2 FYNNEI. The CDR3 region has the DNA TGTGCCAGCAGCCTAACAGGGACAGATACGCAGTATTTT. Translating gives CASSLTGTDTQYF.

The chain carries TRBV4-2 and TRBJ1-3, with 7 bases fitting TRBD1. The CDR3 runs to 16 residues. V lost 0 bases and J lost 4; bases outside the gene matches: 6. Germline-derived CDR1 and CDR2 are LGHNA and YNFKEQ. The CDR3 reads CASSQEGTALGNTIYF. The DNA for the CDR3 is TGTGCCAGCAGCCAAGAGGGGACAGCACTAGGAAACACCATATATTTT.

This clone was found once. V and J are TRBV6-5 and TRBJ1-1, with D unresolved. V was clipped by 11 bases and J by 0 bases, with 13 bases between them. Germline values: CDR1 MNHEY, CDR2 SVGAGI. The CDR3 covers 13 residues. CDR3 DNA: TGTGCCCACCGTGGAGCTATGAACACTGAAGCTTTCTTT. It translates to CAHRGAMNTEAFF.

The chain joins TRBV3-1 (or the pseudogene TRBV3-2) to TRBJ1-3, with TRBD1 as a possible D gene (6 bases). Germline loops: CDR1 LGHDT, CDR2 YNNKEL (reference sequence). Deletions cut 0 bases from V and 2 bases from J, with 14 bases between. CDR3 length: 17 amino acids. For the CDR3, the DNA is TGTGCCAGCAGCCAAGATCAGGGGATGAGAGCTGGAAACACCATATATTTT. This gives the protein CASSQDQGMRAGNTIYF.

V is TRBV6-6 and J is TRBJ1-1; 7 positions match TRBD1. The CDR3 is 15 amino acids. CDR1 and CDR2 from the germline V gene are MNHNY and SVGAGI (reference sequence). The junction had 9 bases not matched to a gene; V was cut back by 8 bases and J by 0 bases. The CDR3 sequence: CASLQGQHMNTEAFF. The CDR3, as DNA: TGTGCCAGCCTGCAGGGACAGCACATGAACACTGAAGCTTTCTTT.

This clone is a singleton in its sample. The chain employs TRBV11-3 and TRBJ2-7, with TRBD2 matching over 16 bases. CDR3 length: 20 residues. V shed 0 bases, J shed 6 bases, and the junction held 14 bases outside the gene matches. Germline CDR1 and CDR2: SGHNT and YENEEA. The CDR3 sequence: CASSLEPGLAGGPVRGEQYF. The CDR3 coding sequence is TGTGCCAGCAGCTTAGAACCGGGACTAGCGGGAGGGCCGGTTCGAGGCGAGCAGTACTTC.

The chain couples TRBV3-1 (or the pseudogene TRBV3-2) to TRBJ2-1; D is possibly TRBD2 (6 bases). The germline V and J ends were trimmed by 4 bases and 6 bases, with 19 bases remaining between them. Per germline, CDR1 LGHDT and CDR2 YNNKEL (reference sequence). The CDR3 is made up of 16 amino acids. The CDR3 sequence is CASSLLGLPGGNEQFF. Written as DNA, the CDR3 is TGTGCCAGCAGCCTATTGGGACTCCCTGGGGGCAATGAGCAGTTCTTC.

This clone was seen only once. Other nucleotide sequences from this sample produce the same CDR3. The genes are TRBV20-1 and TRBJ2-5; no clear D gene. Germline V gene lookup returns CDR1 DFQATT and CDR2 SNEGSKA (reference sequence). Trimming stripped 5 bases from V and 4 bases from J, with 8 bases between. The CDR3 runs 11 residues. The CDR3 reads CSAGTPETQYF. The CDR3 nucleotides are TGCAGTGCTGGCACTCCAGAGACCCAGTACTTC.

This clone was detected only once. V usage is TRBV11-2 and J usage is TRBJ1-2; D call uncertain. Germline values: CDR1 SGHAT, CDR2 FQNNGV. Between the trimmed V and J ends, which lost 0 bases and 5 bases, there was a span of 7 bases. This CDR3 comprises 13 residues. This CDR3 reads CASSLDSSYGYTF. The DNA for the CDR3 is TGTGCCAGCAGCTTAGATAGTAGTTATGGCTACACCTTC.

This chain connects TRBV5-1 to TRBJ2-5; D gene uncertain. Germline V gives CDR1 SGHRS, CDR2 YFSETQ. Between the trimmed V and J ends, which lost 3 bases and 2 bases, there was a span of 11 bases. The CDR3 has 14 residues. CDR3 bases: TGCGCCAGCAGCTCTGGCCGTGGACAAGAGACCCAGTACTTC. This encodes CASSSGRGQETQYF. The complete variable domain, with remaining parts taken from reference TRBV5-1 and TRBJ2-5, reads KAGVTQTPRYLIKTRGQQVTLSCSPISGHRSVSWYQQTPGQGLQFLFEYFSETQRNKGNFPGRFSGRQFSNSRSEMNVSTLELGDSALYLCASSSGRGQETQYFGPGTRLLVL.

V is TRBV3-1 (or the pseudogene TRBV3-2) and J is TRBJ1-1; TRBD1 aligns across 7 bases. The junction had 6 bases not matched to a gene; V was cut back by 1 base and J by 4 bases. The germline V gene has CDR1 LGHDT and CDR2 YNNKEL (reference sequence). The length of the CDR3 is 15 residues. The CDR3 sequence is CASSQVDRVPTEAFF. As DNA, the CDR3 is TGTGCCAGCAGCCAAGTCGACAGGGTCCCCACTGAAGCTTTCTTT.

The V and J genes are TRBV7-9 and TRBJ1-1; weak D call: TRBD1 (6 bases). Per the germline V gene, CDR1 is SEHNR and CDR2 is FQNEAQ (reference sequence). Between the trimmed V and J ends, which lost 1 base and 3 bases, there was a span of 15 bases. The CDR3 consists of 16 residues. This chain's CDR3 is CASSLDRGGSDTEAFF. CDR3 nucleotides: TGTGCCAGCAGCTTAGATAGAGGGGGATCGGACACTGAAGCTTTCTTT.

The chain employs TRBV9 and TRBJ1-2; no firm D call. V was pared by 1 base and J by 6 bases, with 4 bases between. Per the germline V gene, CDR1 is SGDLS and CDR2 is YYNGEE. CDR3 length: 11 residues. The CDR3 DNA follows: TGTGCCAGCAGCGTAAGGGATGGCTACACCTTC. Protein sequence: CASSVRDGYTF. Supplemented by reference TRBV9 and TRBJ1-2, the full variable domain reads DSGVTQTPKHLITATGQRVTLRCSPRSGDLSVYWYQQSLDQGLQFLIQYYNGEERAKGNILERFSAQQFPDLHSELNLSSLELGDSALYFCASSVRDGYTFGSGTRLTVV.

With regard to this clone: This sample includes further DNA sequences coding for the same CDR3. The J gene is TRBJ2-1, the V gene TRBV27; TRBD2 matches 9 bases. The CDR3 runs 15 residues. CDR1 MNHEY and CDR2 SMNVEV come from the germline V gene (reference sequence). Trimming cost V 3 bases and J 4 bases; bases outside gene matches: 4. In nucleotides, the CDR3 is TGTGCCAGCAGTTTTGGTAGCGGGGGTTACAATGAGCAGTTCTTC. This encodes CASSFGSGGYNEQFF.

The chain recombines TRBV13 with TRBJ1-4, with D hard to call. Looked up from germline, CDR1 is PRHDT and CDR2 is FYEKMQ (reference sequence). The CDR3 contains 13 residues. Trimming removed 4 bases from V and 5 bases from J, with 8 bases in between. CDR3 sequence (DNA): TGTGCCAGCAGCTCTAACGGCAATGAAAAACTGTTTTTT. Translated, it gives CASSSNGNEKLFF.

The V and J genes are TRBV5-4 and TRBJ1-4; D perhaps matches TRBD1 (6 bases). Trimming removed 2 bases at V and 0 bases at J, with 8 bases between. Looked up from germline, CDR1 is SGHNT and CDR2 is YYREEE (reference sequence). The CDR3 extends over 15 amino acids. The CDR3 nucleotides are TGTGCCAGCAGCTTACAGGGATCAACTAATGAAAAACTGTTTTTT. Protein sequence: CASSLQGSTNEKLFF.

The rearrangement joins TRBV29-1 to TRBJ2-5; D gene ambiguous. Germline V gives CDR1 SQVTM, CDR2 ANQGSEA. Deletions cut 2 bases from V and 2 bases from J, with 6 bases between. The CDR3 covers 12 residues. This CDR3 is CSVEHVQETQYF. CDR3 DNA sequence: TGCAGCGTTGAACATGTTCAAGAGACCCAGTACTTC.

The genes are TRBV4-1 and TRBJ2-7; D uncertain. Between the trimmed V and J ends, which lost 1 base and 0 bases, there was a span of 10 bases. Germline lookup yields CDR1 MGHRA and CDR2 YSYEKL. There are 15 residues in the CDR3. CDR3 sequence reads: CASSQVPVGSYEQYF. Written as DNA, the CDR3 is TGCGCCAGCAGCCAAGTCCCGGTGGGCTCCTACGAGCAGTACTTC.

V gene TRBV7-2 combines with J gene TRBJ2-7; 10 bases are shared with TRBD1. CDR3 length: 15 amino acids. Per the germline V gene, CDR1 is SGHTA and CDR2 is FQGNSA. With V trimmed by 2 bases and J by 4 bases, 5 bases remained unmatched. CDR3 nucleotides: TGTGCCAGCAGCTTAAATATGGGACAGGGGTACGAGCAGTACTTC. Its protein product is CASSLNMGQGYEQYF. Using reference TRBV7-2 and TRBJ2-7 for the parts outside the CDR3, the full variable domain is GAGVSQSPSNKVTEKGKDVELRCDPISGHTALYWYRQSLGQGLEFLIYFQGNSAPDKSGLPSDRFSAERTGGSVSTLTIQRTQQEDSAVYLCASSLNMGQGYEQYFGPGTRLTVT.

CDR3 nucleotides: TGTGCCAGCAGCTTAGTCGTCGGATACTATGGCTACACCTTC. Translating gives CASSLVVGYYGYTF. The rearrangement uses TRBV7-8 and TRBJ1-2; D is ambiguous. Trimming pared 1 base from V and 3 bases from J, leaving 9 bases between. Germline V gene sequence: CDR1 SGHVS, CDR2 FQNEAQ. The CDR3 loop spans 14 amino acids.

The genes are TRBV6-5 and TRBJ1-5, with D unclear. The V end lost 6 bases, the J end lost 4 bases, and 10 bases lay between the germline ends. CDR1 and CDR2 (germline): MNHEY, SVGAGI. The CDR3 has 13 amino acids. CDR3 residues: CASRITGNQPQHF. CDR3 coding DNA: TGTGCCAGCAGGATAACGGGTAATCAGCCCCAGCATTTT.

This clone was seen only a few times. The chain couples TRBV14 to TRBJ2-7; 7 bases agree with TRBD1. Germline CDR1 is SGHDN and CDR2 is FVKESK. This CDR3 is 15 amino acids long. V shed 1 base and J 3 bases; nucleotides not matched to a gene: 6. In DNA, the CDR3 is TGTGCCAGCAGCCAAGCCTGGACAGGCCTCTACGAGCAGTACTTC. It specifies CASSQAWTGLYEQYF.

The J gene is TRBJ1-1, the V gene TRBV18; no reliable D call. Looked up from germline, CDR1 is KGHSH and CDR2 is LQKENI. The CDR3 is 14 residues long. Trimming pared 2 bases from V and 8 bases from J, leaving 15 bases between. In DNA form, the CDR3 reads TGTGCCAGCTCACCAATAGGCGATGGAACCGAAGCTTTCTTT. As protein: CASSPIGDGTEAFF. The full variable domain, with the rest looked up from reference TRBV18 and TRBJ1-1, is NAGVMQNPRHLVRRRGQEARLRCSPMKGHSHVYWYRQLPEEGLKFMVYLQKENIIDESGMPKERFSAEFPKEGPSILRIQQVVRGDSAAYFCASSPIGDGTEAFFGQGTRLTVV.

This clone has only one observation. This chain connects TRBV19 to TRBJ1-1; 9 nucleotides agree with TRBD1. Germline assignment: CDR1 LNHDA and CDR2 SQIVND (reference sequence). Unmatched junction bases numbered 10, after V lost 8 bases and J lost 3 bases. CDR3 size: 15 residues. The CDR3 DNA reads TGTGCCAGTCACCCGGACAGGGGCTTTTACACTGAAGCTTTCTTT. Translating gives CASHPDRGFYTEAFF.